The source of this T cell receptor beta chain is a study of T cells after yellow fever vaccination. Study-level findings and limits: Weaker, the secondary response had a peak occurring faster, on day 5 versus 15. Sorted repertoires could include abundant contaminating clonotypes from bulk cells.

With regard to this clonotype: Its specificity is not known.

TCRdb used MiXCR to reprocess the 5' RACE reads, holding one entry per CDR3 protein. The table includes hundreds of thousands of distinct CDR3 sequences, roughly 14% detected once. V was shortened by 2 bases and J by 3 bases, with 2 bases between the two germline ends. Germline V CDR1 and CDR2: KGHDR, SFDVKD. The CDR3 consists of 12 residues. The TCR was taken from a young man who received the YFV17D yellow fever vaccine. The chain links TRBV24-1 to TRBJ2-3; D uncertain. Sequenced here: PBMCs, sampled on the day of the yellow fever booster vaccination. The CDR3 region has the DNA TGTGCCACCAGTGATTGGACAGATACGCAGTATTTT. Amino acid sequence: CATSDWTDTQYF.